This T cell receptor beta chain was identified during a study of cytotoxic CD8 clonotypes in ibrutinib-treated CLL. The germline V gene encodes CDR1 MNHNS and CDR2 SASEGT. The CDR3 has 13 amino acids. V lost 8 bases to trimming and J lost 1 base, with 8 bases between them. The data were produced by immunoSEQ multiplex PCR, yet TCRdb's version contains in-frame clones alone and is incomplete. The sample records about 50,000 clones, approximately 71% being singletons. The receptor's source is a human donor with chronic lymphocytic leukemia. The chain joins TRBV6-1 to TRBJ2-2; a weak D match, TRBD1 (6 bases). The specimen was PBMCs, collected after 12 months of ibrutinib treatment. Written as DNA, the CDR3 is TGTGCCAGCTGGACAGTGAACACCGGGGAGCTGTTTTTT. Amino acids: CASWTVNTGELFF.